Listed below are T cell receptor beta chains from one sample, sequenced in a study of cytotoxic CD8 clonotypes in ibrutinib-treated CLL. The assay was immunoSEQ multiplex PCR, and TCRdb's table has in-frame clones only and misses some. The sample includes under 15,000 clones, almost 65% of them seen just once. Sequencing was performed on PBMCs, taken before ibrutinib treatment. The receptor set was obtained from a human donor with chronic lymphocytic leukemia. Each CDR3 is given with its conserved first and last residue. The order of the fields is CDR3 DNA, CDR3 protein, clone size, V gene, D gene, J gene. D genes are given only for firm matches. Only some rows state a clone size, as once, few, many or a class for expanded clones.

cdr3_nt: TGCGCCAGCAGCCAGTTCGCCATCTCGATGGGACCCGCTGGGCACGAGCAGTACTTC
cdr3_aa: CASSQFAISMGPAGHEQYF
clone_size: -
v_call: TRBV4-1
d_call: -
j_call: TRBJ2-7

cdr3_nt: TGCAGCGTTGGGGGTCGATGGGTGAACACTGAAGCTTTCTTT
cdr3_aa: CSVGGRWVNTEAFF
clone_size: few
v_call: TRBV29-1
d_call: -
j_call: TRBJ1-1

cdr3_nt: TGTGCCAGCAGCCAAGATGCGAGGGCGGAAAAACTGTTTTTT
cdr3_aa: CASSQDARAEKLFF
clone_size: -
v_call: TRBV7-9
d_call: -
j_call: TRBJ1-4

cdr3_nt: TGTGCCAGCAGCTTGGGGGGACTAGCGATCATCAATGAGCAGTTCTTC
cdr3_aa: CASSLGGLAIINEQFF
clone_size: -
v_call: TRBV5-4
d_call: TRBD2
j_call: TRBJ2-1

cdr3_nt: TGTGCCAGCAGAGAATCTAGGTGGGGTGCCACCGGGGAGCTGTTTTTT
cdr3_aa: CASRESRWGATGELFF
clone_size: -
v_call: TRBV2
d_call: -
j_call: TRBJ2-2

cdr3_nt: TGTGCCAGCAGCCAAGAATGGGGGGTTCTGAACACTGAAGCTTTCTTT
cdr3_aa: CASSQEWGVLNTEAFF
clone_size: -
v_call: TRBV4-2
d_call: -
j_call: TRBJ1-1

cdr3_nt: TGTGCCAGCAGCTTAGGCGGGGTTCACTATGGCTACACCTTC
cdr3_aa: CASSLGGVHYGYTF
clone_size: -
v_call: TRBV7-9
d_call: -
j_call: TRBJ1-2

cdr3_nt: TGCAGTGCTAGAGGGGACAGTGAAGCTTTCTTT
cdr3_aa: CSARGDSEAFF
clone_size: -
v_call: TRBV20-1
d_call: TRBD1
j_call: TRBJ1-1

cdr3_nt: TGTGCCAGCAGGAGGTGGGGGGACTCCTACGAGCAGTACTTC
cdr3_aa: CASRRWGDSYEQYF
clone_size: -
v_call: TRBV7-6
d_call: -
j_call: TRBJ2-7

cdr3_nt: TGTGCCAGCAGTCCTGACAGGGGGCTTGGAACTGAAGCTTTCTTT
cdr3_aa: CASSPDRGLGTEAFF
clone_size: -
v_call: TRBV27
d_call: TRBD1
j_call: TRBJ1-1

cdr3_nt: TGTGCCAGCAGCTTCGGGAGGACAGGGTACGAGCAGTACTTC
cdr3_aa: CASSFGRTGYEQYF
clone_size: -
v_call: TRBV5-5
d_call: -
j_call: TRBJ2-7

cdr3_nt: TGTGCCAGCAGCTTAGTGAGTACTGAAGCTTTCTTT
cdr3_aa: CASSLVSTEAFF
clone_size: once
v_call: TRBV4-2
d_call: -
j_call: TRBJ1-1

cdr3_nt: TGTGCCAGCAGCTTCGAACGACAGGGGAGGTTCCACGAGCAGTACTTC
cdr3_aa: CASSFERQGRFHEQYF
clone_size: -
v_call: TRBV5-6
d_call: TRBD1
j_call: TRBJ2-7

cdr3_nt: TGTGCCAGCAGGGTCGTTTCTCTGGGCGGCTACACCTTC
cdr3_aa: CASRVVSLGGYTF
clone_size: -
v_call: TRBV2
d_call: -
j_call: TRBJ1-2

cdr3_nt: TGTGCCAGCAGCCCTCAACCTGCTAGCACAGATACGCAGTATTTT
cdr3_aa: CASSPQPASTDTQYF
clone_size: -
v_call: TRBV7-6
d_call: -
j_call: TRBJ2-3

cdr3_nt: TGTGCCACACCCGGGACAACGAACACCGGGGAGCTGTTTTTT
cdr3_aa: CATPGTTNTGELFF
clone_size: once
v_call: TRBV19
d_call: -
j_call: TRBJ2-2

cdr3_nt: TGTGCCAGCAGTTTAGGGGGCAGGGTTGGTAGTTCACCCCTCCACTTT
cdr3_aa: CASSLGGRVGSSPLHF
clone_size: -
v_call: TRBV27
d_call: -
j_call: TRBJ1-6

cdr3_nt: TGCAGCGTTTTCACCTACGAGCAGTACTTC
cdr3_aa: CSVFTYEQYF
clone_size: -
v_call: TRBV29-1
d_call: -
j_call: TRBJ2-7

cdr3_nt: TGTGCCAGTAGTATAGCGGACTCTGGGGCCAACGTCCTGACTTTC
cdr3_aa: CASSIADSGANVLTF
clone_size: -
v_call: TRBV19
d_call: -
j_call: TRBJ2-6

cdr3_nt: TGCGCCAGCAGCCAAAGGACTAGCGGGGTATACAATGAGCAGTTCTTC
cdr3_aa: CASSQRTSGVYNEQFF
clone_size: -
v_call: TRBV4-1
d_call: TRBD2
j_call: TRBJ2-1

cdr3_nt: TGTGCCAGCAGCTTAGCGGCGACCACTGAAGCTTTCTTT
cdr3_aa: CASSLAATTEAFF
clone_size: -
v_call: TRBV7-9
d_call: -
j_call: TRBJ1-1

cdr3_nt: TGTGCCACCAGCGGTTACAGAGGAGAGACCCAGTACTTC
cdr3_aa: CATSGYRGETQYF
clone_size: -
v_call: TRBV15
d_call: -
j_call: TRBJ2-5

cdr3_nt: TGTGCCAGTAGATCCGGGACAGGGAATTCACCCCTCCACTTT
cdr3_aa: CASRSGTGNSPLHF
clone_size: -
v_call: TRBV19
d_call: TRBD1
j_call: TRBJ1-6

cdr3_nt: TGTGCCAGCAGCTCCTACCTCGTACGGACTAGCACAGATACGCAGTATTTT
cdr3_aa: CASSSYLVRTSTDTQYF
clone_size: once
v_call: TRBV7-9
d_call: -
j_call: TRBJ2-3

cdr3_nt: TGTGCCAGCAGCTCTTGGACGGAGGGAGGCGATGAAGCTTTCTTT
cdr3_aa: CASSSWTEGGDEAFF
clone_size: few
v_call: TRBV5-4
d_call: -
j_call: TRBJ1-1

cdr3_nt: TGTGCCAGCAGCTTAGGAACAGTTCATCAGCCCCAGCATTTT
cdr3_aa: CASSLGTVHQPQHF
clone_size: -
v_call: TRBV11-2
d_call: -
j_call: TRBJ1-5

cdr3_nt: TGTGCCAGCAGCGGGCAGGGGTCACACCTCCACTTT
cdr3_aa: CASSGQGSHLHF
clone_size: few
v_call: TRBV7-9
d_call: -
j_call: TRBJ1-6

cdr3_nt: TGTGCCAGCAGCTTAGACAACACCGGGGAGCTGTTTTTT
cdr3_aa: CASSLDNTGELFF
clone_size: once
v_call: TRBV5-4
d_call: -
j_call: TRBJ2-2

cdr3_nt: TGTGCCAGCAGCTTAGCGGCCGTTGAGCAGTTCTTC
cdr3_aa: CASSLAAVEQFF
clone_size: few
v_call: TRBV7-8
d_call: -
j_call: TRBJ2-1

cdr3_nt: TGTGCTAGTGGTTTTGCGGGTTTAGGCTATGGCTACACCTTC
cdr3_aa: CASGFAGLGYGYTF
clone_size: -
v_call: TRBV12-5
d_call: -
j_call: TRBJ1-2

cdr3_nt: TGTGCCAGCAAGGACCGATTCTCTGGAAACACCATATATTTT
cdr3_aa: CASKDRFSGNTIYF
clone_size: -
v_call: TRBV2
d_call: -
j_call: TRBJ1-3

cdr3_nt: TGCGCCAGCACCGATAATGGACAGGCTGAAGCTTTCTTT
cdr3_aa: CASTDNGQAEAFF
clone_size: -
v_call: TRBV10-1
d_call: TRBD1
j_call: TRBJ1-1

cdr3_nt: TGTGCCAGTAGCAACCTAGGGGGGGTCAACGAGCAGTACTTC
cdr3_aa: CASSNLGGVNEQYF
clone_size: -
v_call: TRBV19
d_call: -
j_call: TRBJ2-7

cdr3_nt: TGCGCCAGCAGTGCCGGGACTTTGAGCTCCTACAATGAGCAGTTCTTC
cdr3_aa: CASSAGTLSSYNEQFF
clone_size: -
v_call: TRBV10-1
d_call: -
j_call: TRBJ2-1

cdr3_nt: TGTGCCAGCAGCTTGGTTGGGGGGAATGGCTACACCTTC
cdr3_aa: CASSLVGGNGYTF
clone_size: -
v_call: TRBV5-6
d_call: -
j_call: TRBJ1-2

cdr3_nt: TGTGCCAGTAGTATGGACAGGGACACTGAAGCTTTCTTT
cdr3_aa: CASSMDRDTEAFF
clone_size: -
v_call: TRBV19
d_call: TRBD1
j_call: TRBJ1-1